This is a list of T cell receptor beta chains from one sample in a study of CD8 T cells in ankylosing spondylitis. One entry per CDR3 protein results from TCRdb running MiXCR on the 5' RACE reads. The data contain 230,000 or so distinct CDR3 sequences, roughly 25% of them singletons. Sequenced material: blood, either unsorted or a sorted T cell fraction (not recorded which). The receptors shown here come from a male donor with ankylosing spondylitis or in good health (not recorded which). Both conserved end residues are part of each CDR3. A D gene is named only where the DNA matches it firmly. Expanded clones are given a class, and other clones once, few, many or no size at all.

clone size,D gene,V gene,J gene,CDR3 protein,CDR3 DNA
.,.,TRBV20-1,TRBJ2-5,CSARDVRETQYF,TGCAGTGCTAGAGATGTGAGAGAGACCCAGTACTTC
.,.,TRBV20-1,TRBJ2-1,CSAIAQGGANEQFF,TGCAGTGCTATAGCCCAGGGGGGGGCGAATGAGCAGTTCTTC
.,TRBD1,TRBV29-1,TRBJ2-4,CSVADRVAKNIQYF,TGCAGCGTAGCCGACAGGGTAGCCAAAAACATTCAGTACTTC
few,TRBD2,TRBV6-2/TRBV6-3,TRBJ2-1,CASSYSTVLAGSSYNEQFF,TGTGCCAGCAGTTACTCGACGGTACTAGCGGGAAGCTCCTACAATGAGCAGTTCTTC
.,.,TRBV10-3,TRBJ2-1,CAISGTLADEQFF,TGTGCCATCAGTGGGACCCTGGCCGATGAGCAGTTCTTC
.,TRBD1,TRBV6-5,TRBJ1-2,CASSYRDRGWGNYGYTF,TGTGCCAGCAGCTACCGGGACAGGGGGTGGGGGAACTATGGCTACACCTTC
.,TRBD2,TRBV29-1,TRBJ2-1,CSVKLTSDFYNEQFF,TGCAGCGTAAAGTTGACTAGCGATTTCTATAATGAGCAGTTCTTC
.,.,TRBV14,TRBJ1-1,CASSQEEGHPAFF,TGTGCCAGCAGCCAAGAAGAAGGACATCCAGCTTTCTTT
.,.,TRBV20-1,TRBJ2-5,CSARDLYNQETQYF,TGCAGTGCTAGAGATCTCTACAACCAAGAGACCCAGTACTTC
.,.,TRBV29-1,TRBJ2-1,CSITDSGEQFF,TGCAGCATAACAGACAGCGGCGAGCAGTTCTTC
.,.,TRBV24-1,TRBJ2-7,CATSDHYEQYF,TGTGCCACCAGTGATCACTACGAGCAGTACTTC
many,.,TRBV12-3/TRBV12-4,TRBJ2-1,CASTSPSLSYNEQFF,TGTGCCAGCACTTCCCCGTCCCTCTCCTACAATGAGCAGTTCTTC
many,.,TRBV12-3/TRBV12-4,TRBJ1-3,CASSPQGLPGNTIYF,TGTGCCAGCAGCCCACAGGGACTACCTGGAAACACCATATATTTT
.,.,TRBV7-2,TRBJ2-2,CASSLVFRAGELFF,TGTGCCAGCAGCTTAGTCTTTCGTGCCGGGGAGCTGTTTTTT
.,.,TRBV6-1,TRBJ2-2,CATTAPNTGELFF,TGTGCCACCACCGCACCGAACACCGGGGAGCTGTTTTTT
.,.,TRBV15,TRBJ2-3,CATSREGRASTDTQYF,TGTGCCACCAGCAGAGAGGGCAGGGCCTCCACAGATACGCAGTATTTT
.,TRBD2,TRBV12-3/TRBV12-4,TRBJ2-3,CASSTGLAGAGGDTQYF,TGTGCCAGCAGTACGGGACTAGCGGGGGCGGGGGGAGATACGCAGTATTTT
.,.,TRBV13,TRBJ2-7,CASSLMSGGEQYF,TGTGCCAGCAGCTTAATGTCGGGTGGCGAGCAGTACTTC
.,TRBD2,TRBV7-2,TRBJ2-1,CASSSSGGSYNEQFF,TGTGCCAGCAGCTCTAGCGGGGGCTCCTACAATGAGCAGTTCTTC
once,.,TRBV11-2,TRBJ1-2,CASSPGQTYGYTF,TGTGCCAGCAGCCCAGGACAGACCTATGGCTACACCTTC
.,TRBD1,TRBV20-1,TRBJ1-5,CSAPGQGKVPEHF,TGCAGTGCGCCTGGACAGGGAAAGGTCCCCGAGCATTTT
many,.,TRBV20-1,TRBJ1-6,CSASQGGNSPLHF,TGCAGTGCTTCACAGGGTGGGAATTCACCCCTCCACTTT
many,.,TRBV28,TRBJ2-7,CASSQGLYEQYF,TGTGCCAGTTCACAGGGACTCTACGAGCAGTACTTC
.,.,TRBV20-1,TRBJ2-1,CSASTGGAAFNEQFF,TGCAGTGCTTCCACAGGAGGGGCAGCATTCAATGAGCAGTTCTTC
few,.,TRBV20-1,TRBJ2-3,CSAILSGGSTDTQYF,TGCAGTGCTATTTTATCCGGGGGTAGCACAGATACGCAGTATTTT
many,TRBD1,TRBV6-1,TRBJ2-2,CASSRDRGLSTGELFF,TGTGCCAGCAGCCGAGACAGGGGTCTGAGCACCGGGGAGCTGTTTTTT
few,TRBD2,TRBV5-1,TRBJ2-3,CASSAGMLAGTSTDTQYF,TGCGCCAGCAGCGCCGGAATGCTAGCGGGGACTAGCACAGATACGCAGTATTTT